This TCR beta chain was identified during a study of blood T cells in healthy people across ages. About the study: Per every two T cells, about one barcoded beta molecule was captured by template switching.

The CDR3 has 16 residues. CDR1 and CDR2 (germline): ENHRY, SYGVKD. No fewer than 5 micrograms of total RNA were isolated from every sample. Next came a second PCR, run for about 6 to 11 cycles, which used a sample-barcoded 5' primer along with a J-beta primer mix. From the 5' RACE reads, TCRdb called clonotypes with MiXCR, one entry per CDR3 protein. The sample has approximately 800,000 distinct CDR3 sequences, roughly 25% seen once. This sample also appeared in a second study, on T cells of mothers and their children. As reported in that work: In this cohort, donors were three healthy Caucasian mothers plus their six children.

The sequenced material came from blood. The V and J genes are TRBV10-3 and TRBJ2-5; 9 bases align to TRBD1. The J call is in doubt because the DNA end fits TRBJ2-7 better. The sequence was collected from a boy younger than 18 in good health. The CDR3 spells CAISESTGTGLYEQYF. DNA for the CDR3: TGTGCCATCAGTGAGTCGACCGGGACAGGGTTATACGAGCAGTACTTC.